Described below is a single T cell receptor (beta chain) sequence and its context. This entry belongs to a study of blood T cell repertoires in COVID-19. Study-level information: Sites across the United States, Italy and Spain contributed samples from acute and convalescent COVID-19.

Source study methods: Amplification from reference gene primers served as the basis for estimated nucleated cell counts. The repertoire was sequenced with immunoSEQ multiplex PCR; TCRdb's copy has only in-frame clones and lacks some. That table gives V, J and clone size, and the DNA gave D and trimming. The sample includes roughly 200,000 clones, about 85% seen only once; the top ten take 6.2%. The receptor was isolated from a man aged 40-55 years who had recovered from COVID-19. Sequencing input: PBMCs or T cells enriched from blood (not recorded which).

CDR3 coding DNA: TGTGCCAGCAGGGCGACAGGCCGCACAGATACGCAGTATTTT. Its protein is CASRATGRTDTQYF. The gene calls are TRBV11-2 and TRBJ2-3; tentatively, D is TRBD1 (6 bases). Germline CDR1 and CDR2: SGHAT and FQNNGV. The CDR3 spans 14 residues. V lost 6 bases and J lost 1, with 11 bases in between.